This TCR beta chain came from a study of CXCR3-negative and CXCR3-positive naive CD8 T cells. Study-wide context: There were some 150 million TRB reads altogether, and each library had about 1.5 +/- 0.3 million of them.

About this clonotype itself: Its matching antigen is unknown.

All CD8+ T cell subsets were sorted in triplicate at roughly 280,000 cells each. Cells that were CD45RO-CCR7+CD27+CD95- constituted naive CD8+ T cells. Germline CDR1 DFQATT, CDR2 SNEGSKA (reference sequence). CDR3 length: 15 residues. Regarding the study as a whole: Across naive subsets, surface CD5 expression was comparable, and TCR strength was inferred from properties of the TRB CDR3.

Carrying UMI labels, the TRB cDNA libraries were prepared through 5' RACE. TCRdb derives one entry per CDR3 protein from the 5' RACE reads, leaving out DNA. The sample holds about 130,000 distinct CDR3 sequences. Sequenced: naive CXCR3- CD8+ T cells from blood. Subset described: CD45RO-CCR7+CD27+CD95- naive CD8+ T cells lacking CXCR3 (TNR3-). The TCR originated in a human donor in good health. Some clones in this sample may be carry-over from other donors' samples. The J gene is TRBJ2-7, the V gene TRBV20-1. The CDR3 here is CSARDRIGEPYEQYF.